Listed here are 9 T cell receptor beta chains from one sample, sequenced in a study of monozygotic twins with inflammatory bowel disease. TCRdb re-called the 5' RACE reads, yielding one record per CDR3 amino acid sequence without DNA. The sample spans 300,000 to 400,000 distinct CDR3 sequences; the ten largest clones claim 2.5% to 3%. Input material: blood. Every receptor here comes from a human donor with ulcerative colitis or Crohn's disease, or a healthy co-twin of an affected twin (not recorded which).

CDR3 protein: CASSAFSGTGNEKLFF. The genes are TRBV9 and TRBJ1-4; the TRBD1 assignment by TCRdb is unverifiable without DNA. The CDR3 totals 16 residues. CDR1 SGDLS and CDR2 YYNGEE come from the germline V gene.

This sequence joins TRBV11-1 and TRBJ1-6; the TRBD1 assignment by TCRdb is unverifiable without DNA. This CDR3 comprises 18 residues. CDR1 and CDR2 from the germline V gene are SGHAT and FQDESV (reference sequence). Here the CDR3 reads CASSLTMTGGSYNSPLHF.

V gene TRBV13 combines with J gene TRBJ1-1. CDR1 PRHDT and CDR2 FYEKMQ come from the germline V gene (reference sequence). The CDR3 covers 17 residues. The CDR3 region is CASSAEVAGTGNTEAFF.

The genes are TRBV5-1 and TRBJ2-7; TCRdb's D call of TRBD1 is untestable without DNA. From germline, CDR1 is SGHRS and CDR2 YFSETQ. CDR3 length: 13 amino acids. The CDR3 protein is CASSPLTGNEQYF.

The chain couples TRBV7-2 to TRBJ1-1; the TRBD1 assignment by TCRdb is unverifiable without DNA. The CDR3 runs 15 residues. Germline assignment: CDR1 SGHTA and CDR2 FQGNSA. CDR3: CASSLSRGRHTEAFF.

The chain has TRBV4-3 and TRBJ1-2; TCRdb picks TRBD1, but there is no DNA to check that call. The CDR3 has 16 residues. Germline V gene sequence: CDR1 LGHNA, CDR2 YSLEER. The CDR3 protein is CASSQVFGTGGDGYTF.

The chain recombines TRBV30 with TRBJ2-7; TCRdb proposes TRBD1, but this gene call is untestable without DNA. The germline gives CDR1 GTSNPN, CDR2 SVGIG (reference sequence). There are 13 residues in the CDR3. Here the CDR3 reads CAWSRVRGYEQYF.

The chain carries TRBV5-1 and TRBJ2-5; the D call of TRBD1 rests on TCRdb alone, since no DNA is present to check it. In germline, CDR1 is SGHRS, CDR2 YFSETQ. The CDR3 covers 16 residues. The CDR3: CASSLWVGGGQETQYF.

The rearrangement uses TRBV4-3 and TRBJ2-7; TCRdb selects TRBD1, and the lack of DNA leaves this call unchecked. This CDR3 comprises 16 residues. Germline V gives CDR1 LGHNA, CDR2 YSLEER. Here the CDR3 reads CASSQGWGTGDGEQYF.